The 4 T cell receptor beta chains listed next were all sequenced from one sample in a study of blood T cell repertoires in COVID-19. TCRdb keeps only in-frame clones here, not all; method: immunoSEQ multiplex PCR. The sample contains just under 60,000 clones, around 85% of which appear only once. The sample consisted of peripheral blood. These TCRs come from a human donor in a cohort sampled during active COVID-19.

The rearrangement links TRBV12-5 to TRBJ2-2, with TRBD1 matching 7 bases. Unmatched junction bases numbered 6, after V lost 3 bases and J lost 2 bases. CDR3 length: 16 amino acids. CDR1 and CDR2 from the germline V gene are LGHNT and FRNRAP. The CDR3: CASGFWGQLNTGELFF. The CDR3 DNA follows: TGTGCTAGTGGTTTTTGGGGACAGCTCAACACCGGGGAGCTGTTTTTT.

As DNA, the CDR3 is TGTGCCAGCAGTTCACCGGGACAGAAGATCTACGAGCAGTACTTC. It is translated as CASSSPGQKIYEQYF. The genes are TRBV25-1 and TRBJ2-7, with TRBD1 matching 7 bases. This CDR3 has 15 residues. V lost 5 bases and J lost 3; bases outside the gene matches: 10. Germline-derived CDR1 and CDR2 are MGHDK and SYGVNS.

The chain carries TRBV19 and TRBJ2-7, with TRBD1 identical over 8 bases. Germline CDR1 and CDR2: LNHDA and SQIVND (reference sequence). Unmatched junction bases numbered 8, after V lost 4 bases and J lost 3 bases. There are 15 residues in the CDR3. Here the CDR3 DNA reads TGTGCCAGTAGTACGACAGGACAGGGTGGCTACGAGCAGTACTTC. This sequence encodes CASSTTGQGGYEQYF. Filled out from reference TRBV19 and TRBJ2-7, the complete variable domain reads DGGITQSPKYLFRKEGQNVTLSCEQNLNHDAMYWYRQDPGQGLRLIYYSQIVNDFQKGDIAEGYSVSREKKESFPLTVTSAQKNPTAFYLCASSTTGQGGYEQYFGPGTRLTVT.

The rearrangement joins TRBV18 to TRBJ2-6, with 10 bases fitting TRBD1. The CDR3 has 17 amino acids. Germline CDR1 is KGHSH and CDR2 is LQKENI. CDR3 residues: CASQPGQGNTGANVLTF. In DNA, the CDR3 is TGTGCTTCACAGCCGGGACAGGGGAACACTGGGGCCAACGTCCTGACTTTC.